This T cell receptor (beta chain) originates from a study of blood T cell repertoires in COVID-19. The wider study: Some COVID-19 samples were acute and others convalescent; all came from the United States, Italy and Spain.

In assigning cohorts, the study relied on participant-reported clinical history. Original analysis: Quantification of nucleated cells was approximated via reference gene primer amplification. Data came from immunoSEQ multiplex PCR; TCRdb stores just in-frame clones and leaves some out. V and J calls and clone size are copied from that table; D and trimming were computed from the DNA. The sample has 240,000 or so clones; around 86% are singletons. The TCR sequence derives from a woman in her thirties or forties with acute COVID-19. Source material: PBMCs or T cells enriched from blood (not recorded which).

CDR3 coding DNA: TGTGCCATCAGTGGAATAGCACAAGACGGCTACACCTTC. Protein sequence: CAISGIAQDGYTF. V and J are TRBV10-3 and TRBJ1-2; no definite D call. Trimming cost V 4 bases and J 8 bases, with 14 bases left between them. The germline V gene has CDR1 ENHRY and CDR2 SYGVKD. This CDR3 is 13 amino acids long.